This paragraph reports one T cell receptor (beta chain). The data derive from a study of blood T cell repertoires in COVID-19. Germline CDR1 is WSHSY and CDR2 is SAAADI. This CDR3 contains 15 residues. Trimming shortened V by 6 bases and J by 0 bases, and 11 bases separated the two germline ends. Sequencing was performed with immunoSEQ multiplex PCR; in TCRdb, only in-frame clones are kept and a portion is missing. The repertoire holds roughly 150,000 clones, with over 75% as singletons. The age range of participants was about 18 to 95 years, with residence in under 30 US areas. Categorization into cohorts depended on clinical history that participants reported.

Specimen: PBMCs or T cells enriched from blood (not recorded which). The rearrangement joins TRBV10-2 to TRBJ2-2; the D gene is possibly TRBD2 (6 bases). This receptor was identified in a middle-aged man in a cohort exposed to, infected with or recovered from COVID-19 (not recorded which). The CDR3 DNA reads TGCGCCAGCAGACCGGGACTTACGAACACCGGGGAGCTGTTTTTT. Translation: CASRPGLTNTGELFF.